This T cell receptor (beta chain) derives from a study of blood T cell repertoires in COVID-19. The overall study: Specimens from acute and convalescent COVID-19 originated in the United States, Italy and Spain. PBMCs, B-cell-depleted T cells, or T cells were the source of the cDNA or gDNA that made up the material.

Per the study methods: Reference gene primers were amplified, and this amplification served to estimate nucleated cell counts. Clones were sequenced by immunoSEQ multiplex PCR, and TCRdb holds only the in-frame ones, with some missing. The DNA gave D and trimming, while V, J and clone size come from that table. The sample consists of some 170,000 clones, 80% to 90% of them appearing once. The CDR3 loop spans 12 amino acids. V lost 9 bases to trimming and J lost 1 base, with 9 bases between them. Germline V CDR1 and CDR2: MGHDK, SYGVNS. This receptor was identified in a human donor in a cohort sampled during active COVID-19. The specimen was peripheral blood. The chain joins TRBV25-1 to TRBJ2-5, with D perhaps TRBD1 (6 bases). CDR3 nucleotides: TGTGCCAGTAAGGACAGCCAAGAGACCCAGTACTTC. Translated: CASKDSQETQYF. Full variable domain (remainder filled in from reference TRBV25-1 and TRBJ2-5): EADIYQTPRYLVIGTGKKITLECSQTMGHDKMYWYQQDPGMELHLIHYSYGVNSTEKGDLSSESTVSRIRTEHFPLTLESARPSHTSQYLCASKDSQETQYFGPGTRLLVL.